The source of this TCR beta chain is a study of T cells in localized non-small cell lung cancer (dated by TCRdb to 2018 to 2021). For context, the study as a whole: The study examined T cell repertoires in roughly 240 patients with early-stage NSCLC and compared tumors with uninvolved tumor-adjacent lungs. Of the NSCLC patients, about 130 were male and about a hundred were female, and the mean age was approximately 66 years. The cohort comprised some 220 treatment-naïve NSCLC patients with resected, localized lung tumors.

According to the germline V gene, CDR1 reads ENHRY and CDR2 reads SYGVKD. V is trimmed back by 10 bases and J by 7 bases, and the junction contains 14 bases that no gene match accounts for. Measured from the cysteine to the phenylalanine, the CDR3 is 15 residues long. The retained sequence is limited to the CDR3, 45 bases, with the frame set at the first base. The immunoSEQ Assay was used to sequence TCR beta CDR3 regions from DNA. The published analysis was carried out like this. To compute T cell density, TCR beta template counts were normalized to usable DNA, which was estimated by amplifying housekeeping genes. The preseqR package was used to estimate richness by extrapolating to 400,000 templates for PBMC samples and to 120,000 templates for tissue samples. Clonality was defined as one minus Pielou's evenness. To identify tissue-enriched TCRs, differential abundance testing was run on productive amino-acid clonotypes with a minimum total count of 5 and an alpha of 0.1. The Jaccard Index and the Morisita Overlap Index were used to measure how much the repertoires overlapped between compartments. GLIPH grouped TCR beta CDR3s together with public tetramer-defined viral CDR3s, and a viral motif had to include at least three viral sequences and show V-gene enrichment. The table was pulled from immuneACCESS by TCRdb, which kept in-frame rearrangements only. Such tables lose some clones; where checked, under half of the loss comes from unresolved V genes, and the rest has no known cause. V and J calls plus clone size are reproduced from that table; the DNA served to infer D and trimming. Counted in this sample were about 59,000 clones; roughly 90% of them appeared once. Of the sample, 22% falls within the top ten clones.

At diagnosis, tumor, uninvolved tumor-adjacent lung and peripheral blood were collected and then preserved as a mix of FFPE and fresh-frozen material. For TCR repertoire profiling, blood samples were analyzed as peripheral blood mononuclear cells. This clone was recorded once. The antigen it binds to is not known. There are no base qualities to consult, and no much larger clone falls within one base. General study outcomes and caveats: Because of the exploratory design, TCR variables were selected using unadjusted p-values without false-discovery rate correction. Higher blood T cell density associated with longer overall survival, while higher adjacent-lung clonality associated with shorter survival. Uninvolved tumor-adjacent lung showed the highest T cell clonality, higher than tumor, which suggests more focused antigenic responses in the adjacent lung. Because multi-region tumor sequencing was not done, intratumor heterogeneity could not be ruled out. Of the top 100 tumor clones, a median of roughly 53 were detected in paired uninvolved adjacent lung; 28 were also among that lung's top 100.

The clonotype originates from a man aged 40 to 70 with stage I squamous cell lung carcinoma. Recombination connected TRBV10-3 to TRBJ2-2, with 8 bases aligning to TRBD1. The sequencing used peripheral blood, collected before any cancer treatment. The CDR3 region reads CATWRQGAPDGELFF. The DNA sequence follows: TGTGCCACATGGAGGCAGGGGGCGCCTGACGGGGAGCTGTTTTTT.